These T cell receptor beta chains were read from a single sample in a study of molecular identifiers for immune sequencing clone quantification. TCRdb re-called the PCR reads with MiXCR, one entry per CDR3 protein. The repertoire has 88,000 or so distinct CDR3 sequences, 21% of them found once; the top ten carry 1% to 1.2%. The source material was naive CD8+ T cells from blood, with Jurkat cell RNA spiked in. Receptor source: a human donor in good health. Some libraries in this study had Jurkat cell RNA spiked in. The CDR3 runs from the conserved cysteine through the conserved F or W.

CASSGRQGLTDTQYF	TRBV7-9	TRBJ2-3	15
CASSLGQARLGEQYF	TRBV9	TRBJ2-7	15
CSAGQDSSSYEQYF	TRBV20-1	TRBJ2-7	14
CSARDTGISYNEQFF	TRBV20-1	TRBJ2-1	15
CASSQDFGTLAGSTDTQYF	TRBV4-3	TRBJ2-3	19
CSAQGLAAYEQYF	TRBV20-1	TRBJ2-7	13
CASHIGAEAFF	TRBV27	TRBJ1-1	11
CASSSLRYEQYF	TRBV7-2	TRBJ2-7	12
CASSLSGRDTQYF	TRBV27	TRBJ2-3	13
CASSPQGTEQFF	TRBV11-2	TRBJ2-1	12
CASSLRGPLNPTLETQYF	TRBV28	TRBJ2-5	18
CAISGSSLGQGSSTQQANYGYTF	TRBV10-3	TRBJ1-2	23
CASSFTRSYEQYF	TRBV27	TRBJ2-7	13
CASSAGTSSYEQYF	TRBV7-9	TRBJ2-7	14
CASITAHGPTDTQYF	TRBV19	TRBJ2-3	15
CASSSRDRNTEAFF	TRBV19	TRBJ1-1	14
CATSREGTGGNQPQHF	TRBV15	TRBJ1-5	16
CASSQEVASGPWEQYF	TRBV4-3	TRBJ2-7	16
CASSVEGTSGGNEQFF	TRBV9	TRBJ2-1	16
CASSPRGQGHTEAFF	TRBV13	TRBJ1-1	15
CASSQVGPGHF	TRBV14	TRBJ2-1	11
CRARDLTGGTDTQYF	TRBV20-1	TRBJ2-3	15